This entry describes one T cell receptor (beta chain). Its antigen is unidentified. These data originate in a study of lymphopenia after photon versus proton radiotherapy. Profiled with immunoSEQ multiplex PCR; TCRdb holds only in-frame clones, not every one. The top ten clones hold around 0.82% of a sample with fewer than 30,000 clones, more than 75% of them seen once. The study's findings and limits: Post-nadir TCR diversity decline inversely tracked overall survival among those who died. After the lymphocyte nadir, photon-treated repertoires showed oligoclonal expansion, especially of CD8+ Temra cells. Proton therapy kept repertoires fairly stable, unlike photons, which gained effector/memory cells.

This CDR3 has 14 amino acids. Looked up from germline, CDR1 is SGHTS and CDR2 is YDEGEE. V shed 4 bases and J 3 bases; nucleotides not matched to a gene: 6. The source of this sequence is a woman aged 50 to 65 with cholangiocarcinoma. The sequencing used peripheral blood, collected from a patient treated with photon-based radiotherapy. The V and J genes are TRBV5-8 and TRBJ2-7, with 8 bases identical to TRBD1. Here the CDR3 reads CASSRRTGLYEQYF. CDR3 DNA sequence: TGTGCCAGCAGCCGCCGGACAGGGCTCTACGAGCAGTACTTC.